A selection of T cell receptor beta chains follows, all from one sample in a study of blood T cells in healthy people across ages. TCRdb re-derived calls from the 5' RACE reads in MiXCR, one entry per CDR3 protein. The data contain hundreds of thousands of distinct CDR3 sequences, 21% of them seen just once; the ten biggest clones take up more than 3%. Specimen: blood. Receptors were obtained from a man between 65 and 79 years old in good health. Each CDR3 is given with its conserved first and last residue. The D gene is left open where the match is weak. Size is stated for part of the rows, as once, few or many counts, or as a class when the clone is expanded.

d_gene	v_gene	abundance	j_gene	CDR3nt	CDR3aa
TRBD2	TRBV7-2	NA	TRBJ2-7	TGTGCCAGCAGCCTAGCGACGGGAGGGCGGTACGAGCAGTACTTC	CASSLATGGRYEQYF
NA	TRBV12-3/TRBV12-4	many	TRBJ2-5	TGTGCCAGCAAAGAGACAGGATTGGCTGAAGAGACCCAGTACTTC	CASKETGLAEETQYF
TRBD2	TRBV6-5	NA	TRBJ2-1	TGTGCCAGCCGATCTAGCGGGAGAGGCAATGAGCAGTTCTTC	CASRSSGRGNEQFF
TRBD1	TRBV6-5	few	TRBJ1-3	TGTGCCAGCAGCAGACAGGGGGCTCCTGGAAACACCATATATTTT	CASSRQGAPGNTIYF
NA	TRBV15	few	TRBJ2-1	TGTGCCACCAGCAGCAATCCTAGCAATGAGCAGTTCTTC	CATSSNPSNEQFF
NA	TRBV7-9	NA	TRBJ1-2	TGCGCCAGCAGCCGAGAGATCTATGGCTACACCTTC	CASSREIYGYTF
TRBD2	TRBV6-2/TRBV6-3	few	TRBJ2-7	TGTGCCAGCAGACCGGGACTAGCGGGACCCTCCTACGAGCAGTACTTC	CASRPGLAGPSYEQYF
TRBD2	TRBV10-2	NA	TRBJ2-7	TGCGCCAGCAGGGGGACTAGCGGACTCTACGAGCAGTACTTC	CASRGTSGLYEQYF
NA	TRBV27	many	TRBJ2-5	TGTGCCAGCAGGCACCAAGAGACCCAGTACTTC	CASRHQETQYF
NA	TRBV20-1	NA	TRBJ2-7	TGCAGTGCTAGCCCAGGGAACGAGCAGTACTTC	CSASPGNEQYF
TRBD2	TRBV12-3/TRBV12-4	NA	TRBJ2-7	TGTGCCAGCAGTCCCCAGGCGGGAGGATCCTACGAGCAGTACTTC	CASSPQAGGSYEQYF
TRBD1	TRBV12-3/TRBV12-4	many	TRBJ1-2	TGTGCCAGCAAAACCGGACAGGGGGCATCCTATGGCTACACCTTC	CASKTGQGASYGYTF
TRBD1	TRBV6-2/TRBV6-3	NA	TRBJ2-7	TGTGCCAGCACTACCAGGACAGGGTATGACGAGCAGTACTTC	CASTTRTGYDEQYF
NA	TRBV6-1	once	TRBJ1-5	TGTGCCAGCAGTGTCGGGGACACCTCCTCTCGGTCCCAGCATTTT	CASSVGDTSSRSQHF
NA	TRBV7-2	NA	TRBJ2-7	TGTGCCAGCAGCTTAGTTAGCTACTACTCCTACGAGCAGTACTTC	CASSLVSYYSYEQYF
NA	TRBV19	few	TRBJ2-3	TGTGCCAGTAGTATCGGAGGCGGGAGCACAGATACGCAGTATTTT	CASSIGGGSTDTQYF
NA	TRBV24-1	NA	TRBJ2-2	TGTGCCACCAGTGACCTCGTCAGCGGGGAGCTGTTTTTT	CATSDLVSGELFF
NA	TRBV11-2	NA	TRBJ2-3	TGTGCCAGCAGCTTAAATCGCCCAGATACGCAGTATTTT	CASSLNRPDTQYF
NA	TRBV20-1	NA	TRBJ1-1	TGCAGTGCTACCAACAGGGCGGTGGGCACTGAAGCTTTCTTT	CSATNRAVGTEAFF
NA	TRBV14	few	TRBJ1-3	TGTGCCAGCAGCCCTTCAGCAGGAATGGCCTCTGGAAACACCATATATTTT	CASSPSAGMASGNTIYF
NA	TRBV5-1	NA	TRBJ2-5	TGCGCCAGCAGCTTGGTAAGCCCGGAGTTCCGAGAGACCCAGTACTTC	CASSLVSPEFRETQYF
NA	TRBV9	NA	TRBJ2-3	TGTGCCAGCAGCGTAGGCCAAGGACTGTCTTTGGATACGCAGTATTTT	CASSVGQGLSLDTQYF
TRBD2	TRBV3-1	NA	TRBJ2-7	TGTGCCAGCAGCCAAGAAGCGGGATTCGACGAGCAGTACTTC	CASSQEAGFDEQYF
NA	TRBV6-5	NA	TRBJ1-6	TGTGCCAGCAATACGGCGGGGGGCTTCAATTCACCCCTCCACTTT	CASNTAGGFNSPLHF
TRBD1	TRBV6-5	NA	TRBJ2-5	TGTGCCAGCAGTTATACAGGGGAGAAGACCCAGTACTTC	CASSYTGEKTQYF
NA	TRBV7-2	NA	TRBJ2-2	TGTGCCAGCAGCTCCGCCTTGCGGTCCAGCACCGGGGAGCTGTTTTTT	CASSSALRSSTGELFF
NA	TRBV7-9	NA	TRBJ2-3	TGTGCCAGCAGCTTATGGCTCGGTTCGTCGAGCACAGATACGCAGTATTTT	CASSLWLGSSSTDTQYF
TRBD1	TRBV18	few	TRBJ2-7	TGTGCCAGCTCACCGGGGACAGTGCTAGGGGAGCAGTACTTC	CASSPGTVLGEQYF
TRBD1	TRBV7-2	NA	TRBJ2-4	TGTGCCAGCAGCCCCCCAGACAGGGGTGGAAGGAACATTCAGTACTTC	CASSPPDRGGRNIQYF
NA	TRBV5-5	few	TRBJ2-2	TGTGCCAGCAGCCCATTTACAGCGAACACCGGGGAGCTGTTTTTT	CASSPFTANTGELFF
NA	TRBV12-3/TRBV12-4	NA	TRBJ1-5	TGTGCCAGCAGGCCGGGACAAAAGAGAGATCAGCCCCAGCATTTT	CASRPGQKRDQPQHF
NA	TRBV7-9	NA	TRBJ2-2	TGTGCCAGCAGCCACGGGGTTGCCGGGGAGCTGTTTTTT	CASSHGVAGELFF
NA	TRBV20-1	NA	TRBJ1-3	TGCAGTGCTAAGCCTGGGGGTTTAGGAAACACCATATATTTT	CSAKPGGLGNTIYF
NA	TRBV11-2	NA	TRBJ2-5	TGTGCCAGCAGCTTAGACGGGAGTGCGGGAAGGACCCAGTACTTC	CASSLDGSAGRTQYF
NA	TRBV7-9	NA	TRBJ2-7	TGTGCCAGCAGCCCCCAGGGCCGCGACGCCTCCGAGCAGTACTTC	CASSPQGRDASEQYF
NA	TRBV12-3/TRBV12-4	NA	TRBJ1-5	TGTGCCAGCAGTTTAGGGGTAGGCACAGTGAATCAGCCCCAGCATTTT	CASSLGVGTVNQPQHF
NA	TRBV28	NA	TRBJ1-4	TGTGCCAGCAGTTTATTAGGGGAGACAACTAATGAAAAACTGTTTTTT	CASSLLGETTNEKLFF
NA	TRBV5-1	NA	TRBJ2-4	TGCGCCAGTTCAAACCAGGGAACTAGGGACATTCAGTACTTC	CASSNQGTRDIQYF
TRBD1	TRBV12-3/TRBV12-4	few	TRBJ1-3	TGTGCCAGCAGTCCCAGACAGGGCCGCTCTGGAAACACCATATATTTT	CASSPRQGRSGNTIYF
TRBD1	TRBV28	NA	TRBJ1-4	TGTGCCAGCAGCCCGGACAGGGGTTGGACTAATGAAAAACTGTTTTTT	CASSPDRGWTNEKLFF
TRBD2	TRBV20-1	few	TRBJ2-7	TGCAGTGCAGGCGGGAGGGCCAACGAGCAGTACTTC	CSAGGRANEQYF
NA	TRBV29-1	few	TRBJ1-3	TGCAGCGCGACAGGCCCGAGGGTGGACACCATATATTTT	CSATGPRVDTIYF
TRBD1	TRBV29-1	NA	TRBJ2-7	TGCAGCGCCGCGGGACAGGGTACCCCCTACGAGCAGTACTTC	CSAAGQGTPYEQYF
NA	TRBV20-1	NA	TRBJ2-5	TGCAGTGCTAGAGTCCGTAGTGGGGAGACCCAGTACTTC	CSARVRSGETQYF
TRBD1	TRBV5-1	NA	TRBJ1-1	TGCGCCAGCAGCTCGGCTCAGGGGGCCACTGAAGCTTTCTTT	CASSSAQGATEAFF
NA	TRBV7-8	NA	TRBJ2-7	TGTGCCAGCAGCTTACCCGGGAGCGGGTACGAGCAGTACTTC	CASSLPGSGYEQYF
TRBD2	TRBV20-1	NA	TRBJ2-1	TGCAGTGCTAGAGACTGGCTAGCGGTGGACCATGAGCAGTTCTTC	CSARDWLAVDHEQFF
TRBD2	TRBV3-1	few	TRBJ2-7	TGTGCCAGCAGCCCCCCCGGGACTAGCAGGTACGAGCAGTACTTC	CASSPPGTSRYEQYF
TRBD1	TRBV3-1	few	TRBJ2-1	TGTGCCAGCAGCCCGTCGGACAGGGGGCGGTATGAGCAGTTCTTC	CASSPSDRGRYEQFF
TRBD2	TRBV20-1	NA	TRBJ2-1	TGCAGTCCAAGCGGGACCCGGCAGTTCTTC	CSPSGTRQFF
TRBD1	TRBV24-1	few	TRBJ2-5	TGTGCCACCAGTGAGGGGACAGGGGGCTCAAAAGAGACCCAGTACTTC	CATSEGTGGSKETQYF
TRBD2	TRBV20-1	few	TRBJ2-6	TGCAGTGCAGACGGCACTAGCGCTGGGGCCAACGTCCTGACTTTC	CSADGTSAGANVLTF
TRBD1	TRBV6-2/TRBV6-3	NA	TRBJ1-3	TGTGCCAGCAGCGTAAGCCATCAGGGGGCTGGAAACACCATATATTTT	CASSVSHQGAGNTIYF